Included here is one T cell receptor (beta chain) sequence, with context. Its cognate antigen is unknown. This entry is derived from a study of OX40 agonist ivuxolimab in advanced cancers. Study-level information: The treatment was a fully human IgG2 OX40 agonist, ivuxolimab. The group had a mean age of about 60 years, ranged from roughly 23 to 85, and was 80% to 90% male.

With 10 bases removed from V and 0 bases from J, the gap between germline ends came to 12 bases. This CDR3 contains 13 residues. CDR1 is ENHRY, CDR2 SYGVKD, per germline. Points from the study as a whole: Among the lowest peripheral clonal expansion occurred in 0.1-3.0 mg/kg partial responders.

TCRdb keeps only in-frame clones here, not all; method: immunoSEQ multiplex PCR. This sample has tens of thousands of clones, with 60% to 80% found just once. Sequenced here: CD4+ or CD8+ T cells sorted from blood, sampled in a trial of the OX40 agonist ivuxolimab. The origin of this receptor is an adult with an advanced solid tumor such as melanoma, head and neck, liver or kidney cancer. This chain joins TRBV10-3 and TRBJ1-1; D gene uncertain. Here the CDR3 DNA reads TGTGCCACCACGGGAGTTTTGAACACTGAAGCTTTCTTT. The encoded protein is CATTGVLNTEAFF.